This T cell receptor (beta chain) was observed in a study of blood T cell repertoires in COVID-19. Study-wide background: The cDNA or gDNA used as material had been derived from T cells, B-cell-depleted T cells, or PBMCs.

This clone was seen just once. The data were produced by immunoSEQ multiplex PCR, yet TCRdb's version contains in-frame clones alone and is incomplete. The sample shows about 70,000 clones, about four fifths of them seen only once. This clonotype originated in a woman in her seventies with acute or convalescent COVID-19. The sequencing sample was made of peripheral blood.

CDR3 in amino acids: CAIREDGGAQETQYF. The DNA of the CDR3 is TGTGCCATCAGGGAGGATGGCGGGGCACAAGAGACCCAGTACTTC. The V call is TRBV10-3, the J call TRBJ2-5, with D possibly matching TRBD2 (6 bases). Germline V gene sequence: CDR1 ENHRY, CDR2 SYGVKD. This CDR3 contains 15 residues. The germline V and J ends were trimmed by 6 bases and 2 bases, with 16 bases remaining between them.